The sequence of this T cell receptor (beta chain) was determined in a study of T-cell reconstitution after alpha-beta-depleted transplantation in children. General study results and limits: The origin of high day-60 TCRbeta diversity in some patients lay in surviving recipient T cells and thymic progenitors. Approximately two months post-transplant, alpha-beta T cells reportedly originated from several hundred expanded graft clones. One year post-transplant, T-cell counts and diversity were largely derived from T cells produced anew.

The table lists this clonotype with many counts. Antigen: not known. The CDR3 consists of 15 residues. Trimming pared 2 bases from V and 4 bases from J, leaving 13 bases between. The germline V gene has CDR1 SGHNT and CDR2 YYREEE (reference sequence). Unique molecular identifiers were built into the TCRbeta library. MiXCR was run by TCRdb on the PCR reads, yielding one entry per CDR3 protein. The table includes about 16,000 distinct CDR3 sequences, about 7.6% detected once. The chain is built from TRBV5-4 and TRBJ2-1; D remains unclear. This specimen was PBMCs, mostly from graft donor cells, taken 60 days after TCRalphabeta/CD19-depleted stem cell transplant. The source is a boy under three years old who had a stem cell transplant for Wiskott-Aldrich syndrome, so the T cells may come from the graft donor. CDR3: CASSLSPRGYNEQFF. CDR3 bases: TGTGCCAGCAGCTTATCTCCGCGTGGGTACAATGAGCAGTTCTTC.